This T cell receptor beta chain was obtained from a study of read filtering for tumor transcriptome and immune sequencing. Germline CDR1 and CDR2: SQVTM and ANQGSEA. The CDR3 spans 11 residues. From about 0.4 ug of RNA, a library with molecular barcoded alpha/delta and beta/gamma adaptors was made. One entry per CDR3 protein, called by TCRdb with MiXCR from the reads. The sample has tens of thousands of distinct CDR3 sequences; around 18% are singletons. This clonotype was picked up a small number of times. A much more abundant neighbour one base away suggests this may be a read error. J is TRBJ2-1 and V is TRBV29-1, with D tentatively TRBD1 (6 bases). Sequencing was done on a sample of a population of CD138-negative cells sorted from bone marrow. This TCR was sampled from a donor aged 40 or older with multiple myeloma. The CDR3 protein is CGTSSYNEQFF. In DNA, the CDR3 is TGCGGGACAAGCTCCTACAATGAGCAGTTCTTC.